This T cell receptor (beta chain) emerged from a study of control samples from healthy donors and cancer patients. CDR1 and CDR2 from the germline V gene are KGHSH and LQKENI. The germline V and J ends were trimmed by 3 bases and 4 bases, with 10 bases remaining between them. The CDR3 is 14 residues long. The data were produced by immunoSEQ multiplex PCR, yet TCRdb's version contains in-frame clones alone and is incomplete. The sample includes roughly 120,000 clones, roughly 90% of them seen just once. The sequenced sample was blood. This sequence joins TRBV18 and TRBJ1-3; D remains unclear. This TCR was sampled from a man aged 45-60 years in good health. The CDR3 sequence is CASSPAGAGNTIYF. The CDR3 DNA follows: TGTGCCAGCTCACCCGCAGGTGCAGGAAACACCATATATTTT.